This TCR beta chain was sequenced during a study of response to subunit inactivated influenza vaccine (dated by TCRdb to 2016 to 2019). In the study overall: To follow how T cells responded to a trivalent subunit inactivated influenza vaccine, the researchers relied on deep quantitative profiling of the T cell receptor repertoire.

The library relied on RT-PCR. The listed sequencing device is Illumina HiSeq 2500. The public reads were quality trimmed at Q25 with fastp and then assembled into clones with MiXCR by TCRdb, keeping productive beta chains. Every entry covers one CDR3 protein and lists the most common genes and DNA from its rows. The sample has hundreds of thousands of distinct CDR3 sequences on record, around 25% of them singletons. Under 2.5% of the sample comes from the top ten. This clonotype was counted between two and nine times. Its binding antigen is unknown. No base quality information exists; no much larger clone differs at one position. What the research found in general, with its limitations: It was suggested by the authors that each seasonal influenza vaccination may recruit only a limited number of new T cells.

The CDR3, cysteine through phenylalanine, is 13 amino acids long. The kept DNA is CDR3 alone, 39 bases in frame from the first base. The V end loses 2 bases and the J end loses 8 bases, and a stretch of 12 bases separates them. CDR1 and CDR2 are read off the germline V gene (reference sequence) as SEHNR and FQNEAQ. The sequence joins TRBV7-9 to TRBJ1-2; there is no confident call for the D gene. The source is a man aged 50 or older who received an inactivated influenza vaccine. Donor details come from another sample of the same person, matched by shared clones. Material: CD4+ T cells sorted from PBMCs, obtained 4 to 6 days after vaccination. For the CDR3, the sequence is CASSLSGEMGYTF. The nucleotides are TGTGCCAGCAGCTTATCAGGCGAGATGGGCTACACCTTC.